This T cell receptor (beta chain) was profiled in a study of Graves' ophthalmopathy and Graves' hyperthyroidism. TCR beta CDR3 regions were amplified from RNA transcripts. A first-round RT-PCR used HTBI primers, followed by a second-round multiplex PCR. TCRdb itself ran the multiplex PCR reads through MiXCR, one entry per CDR3 protein. The sample shows about 550,000 distinct CDR3 sequences, under 40% of them seen only once. The CDR3 length is 16 residues. Germline V gene lookup returns CDR1 SQVTM and CDR2 ANQGSEA. The V and J ends lost 0 bases and 1 base respectively, with 12 bases between them. V and J are TRBV29-1 and TRBJ2-2; a weak D match, TRBD2 (6 bases). Sequenced sample: peripheral blood or thyroid tissue (not recorded which). The receptor's source is an adult man with Graves' hyperthyroidism. CDR3 DNA: TGCAGCGTTGAAGATCGAATGCGGGGGAACACCGGGGAGCTGTTTTTT. Protein sequence: CSVEDRMRGNTGELFF.